The 3 T cell receptor beta chains given below trace back to one sample, sequenced in a study of T cells in Graves' hyperthyroidism and ophthalmopathy. The source material, RNA transcripts, was used to amplify TCR beta CDR3 regions. Primed by the HTBI set, a first-round RT-PCR was run on the TCR CDR3. Each CDR3 protein gets one entry after TCRdb re-called the multiplex PCR reads with MiXCR. In the table there are fewer than 550,000 distinct CDR3 sequences, 15% to 19% of which are singletons. The sample taken for sequencing was blood. The receptors stem from a woman in her late teens or twenties with Graves' hyperthyroidism.

This clonotype has ten or more counts. The chain joins TRBV12-3 or TRBV12-4 to TRBJ2-3; no clear D. There are 14 residues in the CDR3. Between the trimmed V and J ends, which lost 3 bases and 2 bases, there was a span of 9 bases. The CDR3 nucleotides read TGTGCCAGCAGTTTGGGCAGCCACACAGATACGCAGTATTTT. Translation: CASSLGSHTDTQYF.

This clonotype was seen at least ten times. The gene calls are TRBV18 and TRBJ2-4, with D unclear. Germline V gene data show CDR1 as KGHSH and CDR2 as LQKENI. This CDR3 region has 15 residues. V was shortened by 3 bases and J by 3 bases, with 12 bases between the two germline ends. CDR3 nucleotide sequence: TGTGCCAGCTCACCCGCCCGGGTTGACAAAAACATTCAGTACTTC. This codes for CASSPARVDKNIQYF.

The chain couples TRBV18 to TRBJ1-2, with 7 bases lining up with TRBD1. CDR1 and CDR2 (germline): KGHSH, LQKENI. With V trimmed by 2 bases and J by 4 bases, 4 bases remained unmatched. The CDR3 covers 14 residues. The CDR3 bases are TGTGCCAGCTCACCAGATTACAGGGGCTATGGCTACACCTTC. Protein product: CASSPDYRGYGYTF.